A selection of T cell receptor beta chains follows, all from one sample in a study of blood T cell repertoires in COVID-19. This table comes from immunoSEQ multiplex PCR, and its TCRdb copy is limited to in-frame clones, with some not included. Here the sample spans under 450,000 clones, around 88% being singletons. Sequencing was done on a sample of peripheral blood. The receptor source for this set is a woman in her forties or fifties with COVID-19, enrolled during active disease. Both conserved end residues are part of each CDR3. D genes are given only for firm matches. For some rows the clone size is stated as once, few or many, or as a class when expanded; others skip it.

v_call	clone_size	d_call	j_call	cdr3_nt	cdr3_aa
TRBV12-3/TRBV12-4	-	-	TRBJ1-5	TGTGCCACCTCCACTAACGGGCAGCCCCAGCATTTT	CATSTNGQPQHF
TRBV4-1	-	-	TRBJ1-1	TGCGCCAGCAGCCGTACGCGGGGGGTTAACACTGAAGCTTTCTTT	CASSRTRGVNTEAFF
TRBV6-6	-	-	TRBJ1-1	TGTGCCAGCAGTTATGGAGGACTGAACACTGAAGCTTTCTTT	CASSYGGLNTEAFF
TRBV29-1	-	-	TRBJ2-3	TGCAGCGTTGGGCCAGCACCTAGGGATACGCAGTATTTT	CSVGPAPRDTQYF
TRBV7-9	few	TRBD1	TRBJ1-5	TGTGCCAGCAGCCCCGGACAGGGGGCGAATCAGCCCCAGCATTTT	CASSPGQGANQPQHF
TRBV19	-	-	TRBJ1-2	TGTGCCAGTAGTACGATCGACTGGACTGGGGGCTACACCTTC	CASSTIDWTGGYTF
TRBV7-2	-	TRBD1	TRBJ1-4	TGTGCCAGCAGCTTAGCAGGAGGCGGGACAGGGCAAGAAAAACTGTTTTTT	CASSLAGGGTGQEKLFF
TRBV6-5	once	-	TRBJ2-3	TGTGCCAGCAGTTACCGATCCGTAGGAGGAGATACGCAGTATTTT	CASSYRSVGGDTQYF
TRBV5-5	-	TRBD1	TRBJ2-1	TGTGCCAGCAGCCAAGACAACAGGGGGCTGGGGCAGTTCTTC	CASSQDNRGLGQFF
TRBV6-6	-	-	TRBJ2-1	TGTGCCAGCAGTTACCGTCCGACTACCCGTTTAGAAGAGCAGTTCTTC	CASSYRPTTRLEEQFF
TRBV10-3	once	-	TRBJ1-4	TGTGCCATCAGTTCAACAGGGACTAATGAAAAACTGTTTTTT	CAISSTGTNEKLFF
TRBV5-8	-	-	TRBJ1-1	TGTGCCAGCGGTTTCCCCCACAGCCTGAACACTGAAGCTTTCTTT	CASGFPHSLNTEAFF
TRBV3-1/TRBV3-2	-	TRBD2	TRBJ2-5	TGTGCCAGCAGCCCCATCGGCGGGGGCCAAGAGACCCAGTACTTC	CASSPIGGGQETQYF
TRBV20-1	-	-	TRBJ2-1	TGCAGTGCTAGTTCGGTAAACGAGCAGTTCTTC	CSASSVNEQFF
TRBV9	-	-	TRBJ1-5	TGTGCCAGCAGCGTACGGGGGGGCAATCAGCCCCAGCATTTT	CASSVRGGNQPQHF
TRBV5-1	-	TRBD1	TRBJ1-2	TGCGCCAGCAGCTTGTCGCAGGGGGGCTATGGCTACACCTTC	CASSLSQGGYGYTF
TRBV15	once	-	TRBJ2-3	TGTGCCACCAGACCGACCAGGCCTTCCAGCACAGATACGCAGTATTTT	CATRPTRPSSTDTQYF
TRBV5-4	-	TRBD2	TRBJ2-3	TGTGCCAGCAGCTCCGGGACTAGCGGGGTAACAGATACGCAGTATTTT	CASSSGTSGVTDTQYF
TRBV6-5	-	-	TRBJ2-3	TGTGCCAGCAGTTACAGTCGGTCGGTCGGAGATACGCAGTATTTT	CASSYSRSVGDTQYF
TRBV5-5	-	TRBD1	TRBJ1-1	TGTGCCAGCAGCCCCGGACAGGGGAACACTGAAGCTTTCTTT	CASSPGQGNTEAFF
TRBV20-1	-	TRBD1	TRBJ1-2	TGCAGTGCTAGGGGACAGGGGGGCTACACCTTC	CSARGQGGYTF